This T cell receptor (beta chain) originates from a study of blood T cells in healthy people across ages. The table lists this clonotype with a count of one. The CDR3 totals 15 residues. The germline gives CDR1 LNHDA, CDR2 SQIVND (reference sequence). Trimming took off 1 base at V and 5 bases at J, with 12 bases between the two ends. PCR was performed a second time for about 7 to 11 cycles using a sample-barcoded 5' primer and a J-beta primer mix. TCRdb re-called the 5' RACE reads with MiXCR, one entry per CDR3 protein. This table holds some 880,000 distinct CDR3 sequences, about 34% found once. What was sequenced was blood. The receptor was derived from a man between 18 and 35 years old in good health. The chain recombines TRBV19 with TRBJ2-4; D possibly corresponds to TRBD2 (7 bases). The CDR3 DNA reads TGTGCCAGTAGTATAGCCGGCGGGGGCCAAAACATTCAGTACTTC. This translates into CASSIAGGGQNIQYF.